This T cell receptor beta chain stems from a study of T cell changes during pregnancy in multiple sclerosis. Measured with immunoSEQ multiplex PCR; TCRdb has only the in-frame clones, and not every one. The data contain just under 70,000 clones, 75% to 95% of them seen just once; the ten biggest clones take up more than 0.75%. The sequence derives from a female donor with multiple sclerosis, enrolled in a pregnancy study. Sequencing used peripheral blood, obtained in the second trimester of pregnancy.

The CDR3 DNA sequence: TGTGCCAGCAGCTTACAGGGGGTCGGGGATACGCAGTATTTT. It encodes CASSLQGVGDTQYF. The chain employs TRBV7-2 and TRBJ2-3; 7 nucleotides line up with TRBD1. V trimming: 2 bases; J trimming: 6 bases; junction bases outside the gene matches: 5. Germline V lookup: CDR1 SGHTA, CDR2 FQGNSA. The CDR3 extends over 14 amino acids.